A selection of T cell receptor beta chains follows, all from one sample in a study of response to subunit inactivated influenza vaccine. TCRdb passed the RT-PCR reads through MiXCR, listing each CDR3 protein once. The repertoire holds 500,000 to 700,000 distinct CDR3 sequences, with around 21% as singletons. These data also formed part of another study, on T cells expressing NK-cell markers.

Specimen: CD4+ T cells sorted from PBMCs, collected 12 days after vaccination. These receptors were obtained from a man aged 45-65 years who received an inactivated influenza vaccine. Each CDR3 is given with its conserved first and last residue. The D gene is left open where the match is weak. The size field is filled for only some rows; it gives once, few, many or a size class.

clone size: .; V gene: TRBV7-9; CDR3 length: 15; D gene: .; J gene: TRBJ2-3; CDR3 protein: CASSLATTYTDTQYF; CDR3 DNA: TGTGCCAGCAGCTTAGCCACGACGTACACAGATACGCAGTATTTT
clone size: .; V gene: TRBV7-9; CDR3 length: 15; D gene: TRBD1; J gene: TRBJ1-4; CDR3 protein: CASSQQTGFREKLFF; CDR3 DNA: TGTGCCAGCAGCCAACAGACAGGGTTTAGAGAAAAACTGTTTTTT
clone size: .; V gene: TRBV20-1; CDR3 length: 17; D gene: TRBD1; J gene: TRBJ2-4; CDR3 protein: CSASRATGDLAKNIQYF; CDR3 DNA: TGCAGTGCTAGTCGGGCGACAGGGGACCTAGCCAAAAACATTCAGTACTTC
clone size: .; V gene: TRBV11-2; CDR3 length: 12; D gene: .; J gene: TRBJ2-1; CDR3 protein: CASSLGSSEEFF; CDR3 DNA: TGTGCCAGCAGCTTGGGCTCTAGCGAGGAGTTCTTC
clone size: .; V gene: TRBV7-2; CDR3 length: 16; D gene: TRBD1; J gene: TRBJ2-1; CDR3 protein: CASSLRGTGSYNEQFF; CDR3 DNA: TGTGCCAGCAGCCTACGAGGGACAGGGAGCTACAATGAGCAGTTCTTC
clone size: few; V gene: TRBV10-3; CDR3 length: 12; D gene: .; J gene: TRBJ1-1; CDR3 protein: CAMGGRNTEAFF; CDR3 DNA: TGTGCCATGGGTGGCAGGAACACTGAAGCTTTCTTT
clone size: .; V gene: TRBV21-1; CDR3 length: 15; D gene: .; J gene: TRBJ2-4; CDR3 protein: CASSKVERQRNIQYF; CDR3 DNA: TGTGCCAGCAGCAAAGTTGAGCGCCAAAGGAACATTCAGTACTTC
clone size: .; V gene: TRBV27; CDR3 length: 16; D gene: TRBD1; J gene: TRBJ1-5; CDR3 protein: CATRRPGQGSNQPQHF; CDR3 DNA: TGTGCCACCAGAAGACCGGGACAGGGGAGCAATCAGCCCCAGCATTTT
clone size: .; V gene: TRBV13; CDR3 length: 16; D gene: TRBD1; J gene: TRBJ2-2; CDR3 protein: CASSFALRGRNGELFF; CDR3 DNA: TGTGCCAGCAGCTTCGCCCTCAGGGGGAGAAACGGGGAGCTGTTTTTT
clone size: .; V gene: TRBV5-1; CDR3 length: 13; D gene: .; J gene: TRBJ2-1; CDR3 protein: CASSQSGGQEQFF; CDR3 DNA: TGCGCCAGCAGCCAATCCGGGGGCCAGGAGCAGTTCTTC
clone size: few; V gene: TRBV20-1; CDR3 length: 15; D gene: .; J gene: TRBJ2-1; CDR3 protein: CSASGSSSGNNEQFF; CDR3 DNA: TGCAGTGCTAGTGGGAGTAGTAGCGGAAACAATGAGCAGTTCTTC
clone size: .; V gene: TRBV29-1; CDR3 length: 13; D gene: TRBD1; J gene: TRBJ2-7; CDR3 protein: CSVAGTGGFEQYF; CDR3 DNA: TGCAGCGTTGCGGGGACAGGGGGCTTCGAGCAGTACTTC
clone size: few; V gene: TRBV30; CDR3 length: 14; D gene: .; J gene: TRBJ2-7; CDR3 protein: CAWSRISIPYEQYF; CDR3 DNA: TGTGCCTGGAGCCGGATTTCGATACCCTACGAGCAGTACTTC
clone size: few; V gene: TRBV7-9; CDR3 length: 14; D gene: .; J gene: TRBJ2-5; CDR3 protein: CASSLRTREGTQYF; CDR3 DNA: TGTGCCAGCAGTCTCCGGACACGGGAAGGGACCCAGTACTTC
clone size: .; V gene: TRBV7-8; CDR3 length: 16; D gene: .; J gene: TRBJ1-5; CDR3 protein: CASSLGPMGPSQPQHF; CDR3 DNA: TGTGCCAGCAGCTTGGGGCCGATGGGGCCCAGTCAGCCCCAGCATTTT
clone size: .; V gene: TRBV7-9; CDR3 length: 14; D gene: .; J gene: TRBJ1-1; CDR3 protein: CASTTQTGNTEAFF; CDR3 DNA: TGTGCCAGCACCACGCAGACGGGTAACACTGAAGCTTTCTTT
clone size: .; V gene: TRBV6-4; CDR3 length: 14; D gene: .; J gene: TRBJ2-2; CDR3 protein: CASRIGPNTGELFF; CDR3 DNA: TGTGCCAGCAGAATAGGGCCGAACACCGGGGAGCTGTTTTTT
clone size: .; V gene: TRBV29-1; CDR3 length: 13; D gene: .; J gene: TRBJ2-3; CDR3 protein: CSADHQTTDTQYF; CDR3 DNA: TGCAGCGCCGATCACCAAACCACAGATACGCAGTATTTT
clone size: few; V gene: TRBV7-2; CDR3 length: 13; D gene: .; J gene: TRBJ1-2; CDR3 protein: CASSLAPAYGYTF; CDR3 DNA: TGTGCCAGCAGCTTAGCCCCCGCTTATGGCTACACCTTC
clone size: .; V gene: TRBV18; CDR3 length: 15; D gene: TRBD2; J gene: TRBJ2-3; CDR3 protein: CASLLLAGSTDTQYF; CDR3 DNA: TGTGCCAGCCTCTTGCTAGCGGGGAGCACAGATACGCAGTATTTT
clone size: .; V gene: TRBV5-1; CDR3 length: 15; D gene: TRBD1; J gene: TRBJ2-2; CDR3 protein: CASSQGQGGTGELFF; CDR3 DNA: TGTGCCAGCAGCCAGGGACAGGGTGGAACCGGGGAGCTGTTTTTT
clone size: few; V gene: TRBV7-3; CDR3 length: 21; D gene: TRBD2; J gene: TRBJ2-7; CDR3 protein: CASSLKSSSGRRAGPSYEQYF; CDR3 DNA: TGTGCCAGCAGCTTAAAGAGCAGTAGCGGGAGAAGAGCGGGGCCATCCTACGAGCAGTACTTC
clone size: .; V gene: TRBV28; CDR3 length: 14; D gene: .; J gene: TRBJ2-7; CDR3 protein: CASSLWTDGYEQYF; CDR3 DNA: TGTGCCAGCAGTCTTTGGACAGATGGCTACGAGCAGTACTTC
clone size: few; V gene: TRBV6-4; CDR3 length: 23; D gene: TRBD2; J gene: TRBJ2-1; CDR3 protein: CASTLLSRGGTLAGGFSYNEQFF; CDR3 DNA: TGTGCCAGCACCCTGCTTTCACGAGGGGGAACACTAGCGGGAGGCTTCTCCTACAATGAGCAGTTCTTC
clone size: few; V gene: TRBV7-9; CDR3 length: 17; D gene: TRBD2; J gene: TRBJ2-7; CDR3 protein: CASSSRTSGRIGYEQYF; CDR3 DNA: TGTGCCAGCAGCTCTCGGACTAGCGGGAGGATTGGGTACGAGCAGTACTTC
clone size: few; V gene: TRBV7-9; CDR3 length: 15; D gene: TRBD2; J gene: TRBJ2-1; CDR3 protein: CASSHTSGAYNEQFF; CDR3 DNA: TGTGCCAGCAGCCACACTAGCGGAGCCTACAATGAGCAGTTCTTC
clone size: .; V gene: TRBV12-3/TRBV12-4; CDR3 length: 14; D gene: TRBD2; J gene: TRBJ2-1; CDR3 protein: CASRSQGLAFEQFF; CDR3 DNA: TGTGCCAGCAGATCCCAGGGACTAGCTTTCGAGCAGTTCTTC
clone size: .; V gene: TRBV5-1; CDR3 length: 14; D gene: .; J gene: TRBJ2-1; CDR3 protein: CASSSRDPYNEQFF; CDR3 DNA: TGCGCCAGCAGTTCCAGGGACCCCTACAATGAGCAGTTCTTC
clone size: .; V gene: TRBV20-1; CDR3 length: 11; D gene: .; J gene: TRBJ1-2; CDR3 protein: CSARDRREALF; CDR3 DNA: TGCAGTGCTAGAGATCGCCGGGAGGCCCTCTTC
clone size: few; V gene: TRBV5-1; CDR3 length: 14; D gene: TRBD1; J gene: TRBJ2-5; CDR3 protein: CASSHGTGVETQYF; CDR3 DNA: TGCGCCAGCAGCCACGGGACAGGGGTAGAGACCCAGTACTTC
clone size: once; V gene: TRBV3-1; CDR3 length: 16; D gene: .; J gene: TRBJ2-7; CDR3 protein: CASSQALGGGAYEQYF; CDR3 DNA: TGTGCCAGCAGCCAAGCGTTGGGAGGGGGGGCATACGAGCAGTACTTC
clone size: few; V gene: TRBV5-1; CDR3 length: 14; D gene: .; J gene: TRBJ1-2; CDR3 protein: CASSLVATNYGYTF; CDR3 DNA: TGCGCCAGCAGCTTGGTGGCAACTAACTATGGCTACACCTTC
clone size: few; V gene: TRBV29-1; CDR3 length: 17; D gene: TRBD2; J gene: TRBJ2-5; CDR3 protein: CSVIPTSGRAGQETQYF; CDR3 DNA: TGCAGCGTTATCCCGACTAGCGGGAGGGCCGGACAAGAGACCCAGTACTTC
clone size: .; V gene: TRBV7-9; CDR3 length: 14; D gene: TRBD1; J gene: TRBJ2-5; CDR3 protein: CASSYGTGKETQYF; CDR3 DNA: TGTGCCAGCAGCTATGGGACAGGGAAAGAGACCCAGTACTTC
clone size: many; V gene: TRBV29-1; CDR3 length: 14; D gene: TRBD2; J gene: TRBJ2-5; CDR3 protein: CSASPGLAGVPQYF; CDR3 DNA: TGCAGCGCAAGCCCGGGACTAGCGGGAGTACCCCAGTACTTC
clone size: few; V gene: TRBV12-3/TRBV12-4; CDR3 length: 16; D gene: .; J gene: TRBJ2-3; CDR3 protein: CASILAGLRTTDTQYF; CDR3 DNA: TGTGCCAGCATTCTCGCCGGGTTAAGGACCACAGATACGCAGTATTTT
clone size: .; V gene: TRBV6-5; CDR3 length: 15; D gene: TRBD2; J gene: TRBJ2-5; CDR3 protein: CASSLNIAGGRTQYF; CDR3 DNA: TGTGCCAGCAGTTTGAACATAGCGGGGGGGCGGACCCAGTACTTC
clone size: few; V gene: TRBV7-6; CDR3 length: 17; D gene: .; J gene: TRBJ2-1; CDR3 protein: CASRPAQGWSSYNEQFF; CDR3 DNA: TGTGCCAGCAGGCCCGCGCAGGGCTGGAGCTCCTACAATGAGCAGTTCTTC
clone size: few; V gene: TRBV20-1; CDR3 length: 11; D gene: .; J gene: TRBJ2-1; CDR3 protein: CSARVGNEQFF; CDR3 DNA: TGCAGTGCTAGGGTGGGGAATGAGCAGTTCTTC
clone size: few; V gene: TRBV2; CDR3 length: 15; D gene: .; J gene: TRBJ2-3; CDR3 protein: CASSARAIRTDTQYF; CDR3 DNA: TGTGCCAGCAGTGCCCGGGCCATTCGCACAGATACGCAGTATTTT
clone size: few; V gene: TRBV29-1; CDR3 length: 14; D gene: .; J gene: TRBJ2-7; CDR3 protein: CSVRGGGGTYEQYF; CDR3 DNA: TGCAGCGTCCGAGGGGGCGGGGGCACCTACGAGCAGTACTTC
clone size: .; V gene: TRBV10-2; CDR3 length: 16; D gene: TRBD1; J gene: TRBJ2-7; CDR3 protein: CASSNTPGTGGKGQYF; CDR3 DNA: TGCGCCAGCAGTAATACTCCCGGGACAGGGGGGAAAGGGCAGTACTTC
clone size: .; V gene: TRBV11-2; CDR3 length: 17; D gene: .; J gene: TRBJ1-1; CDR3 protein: CASSLFLGALGNTEVFF; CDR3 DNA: TGTGCCAGCAGCTTATTCCTTGGGGCTTTGGGAAACACTGAAGTTTTCTTT
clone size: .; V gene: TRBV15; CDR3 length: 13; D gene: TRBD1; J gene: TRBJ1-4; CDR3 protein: CATQGARYEKLFF; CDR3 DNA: TGTGCCACCCAGGGGGCGCGGTATGAAAAACTGTTTTTT
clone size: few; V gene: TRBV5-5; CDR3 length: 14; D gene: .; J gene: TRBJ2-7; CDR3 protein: CASSLEGLRYEQYF; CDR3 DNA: TGTGCCAGCAGCTTGGAGGGACTTCGCTACGAGCAGTACTTC
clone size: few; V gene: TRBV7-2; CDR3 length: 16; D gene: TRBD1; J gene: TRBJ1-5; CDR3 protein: CASSLRTGMGNQPQHF; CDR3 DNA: TGTGCCAGCAGCTTAAGGACAGGGATGGGCAATCAGCCCCAGCATTTT
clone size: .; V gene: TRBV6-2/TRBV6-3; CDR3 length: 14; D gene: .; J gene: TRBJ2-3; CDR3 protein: CASSRAATTDTQYF; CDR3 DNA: TGTGCCAGCAGTAGGGCAGCGACCACAGATACGCAGTATTTT
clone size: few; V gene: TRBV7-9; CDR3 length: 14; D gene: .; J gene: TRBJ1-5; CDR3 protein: CASSLGRGWQPQHF; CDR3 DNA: TGTGCCAGCAGCTTAGGTCGGGGTTGGCAGCCCCAGCATTTT
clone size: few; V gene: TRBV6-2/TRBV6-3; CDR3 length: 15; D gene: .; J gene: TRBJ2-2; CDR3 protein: CASSLQVPNTGELFF; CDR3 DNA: TGTGCCAGCAGTCTGCAGGTTCCGAACACCGGGGAGCTGTTTTTT
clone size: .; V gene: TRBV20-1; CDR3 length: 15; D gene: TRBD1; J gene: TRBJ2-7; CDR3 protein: CSATPFGQGRGEQYF; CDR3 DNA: TGCAGTGCCACCCCCTTTGGACAGGGGAGGGGCGAGCAGTACTTC
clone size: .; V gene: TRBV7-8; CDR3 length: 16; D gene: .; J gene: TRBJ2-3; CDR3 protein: CASSYRDGRGTDTQNF; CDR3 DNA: TGTGCCAGCAGCTACAGGGATGGGCGTGGCACAGATACGCAGAATTTT